These 5 T cell receptor beta chains originate from one sample sequenced in a study of T cell responses to AZD1222 COVID-19 vaccine. Profiling relied on immunoSEQ multiplex PCR, and the TCRdb table lists in-frame clones only, not all of them. The sample includes about 150,000 clones, about 80% of them seen just once. The sample consisted of peripheral blood, taken on day 0 of AZD1222 vaccination. Source of these receptors: an adult in good health.

The chain combines TRBV19 with TRBJ2-3; a possible D gene is TRBD2 (5 bases). The CDR3 loop spans 14 amino acids. V shed 0 bases and J shed 1 base, with 5 bases lying between them. CDR1 is LNHDA, CDR2 SQIVND, per germline (reference sequence). This chain's CDR3 is CASSIDGGTDTQYF. The CDR3 region has the DNA TGTGCCAGTAGTATAGACGGGGGCACAGATACGCAGTATTTT.

The chain carries TRBV18 and TRBJ1-4; D remains unclear. Deletions cut 6 bases from V and 11 bases from J, with 19 bases between. The CDR3 totals 14 residues. Germline assignment: CDR1 KGHSH and CDR2 LQKENI. The CDR3 region is CASSPKNRAEKLFF. Written as DNA, the CDR3 is TGTGCCAGCTCTCCAAAGAACCGGGCCGAGAAACTGTTTTTT.

DNA of the CDR3: TGTGCCAGCAGCTTATCGGGGCCGAACACTGAAGCTTTCTTT. Translating it yields CASSLSGPNTEAFF. V and J are TRBV11-2 and TRBJ1-1, with D tentatively TRBD1 (5 bases). Deletions cut 2 bases from V and 1 base from J, with 8 bases between. The germline gives CDR1 SGHAT, CDR2 FQNNGV. CDR3 size: 14 residues.

The rearrangement links TRBV5-1 to TRBJ1-2, with TRBD1 as a possible D gene (6 bases). V gave up 4 bases and J gave up 4 bases, with 17 bases separating them. The CDR3 extends over 15 amino acids. CDR1 and CDR2 (germline): SGHRS, YFSETQ. The CDR3, as DNA: TGCGCCAGCAGCGGGCGGGACACTGCTCTCTATGGCTACACCTTC. Protein product: CASSGRDTALYGYTF. Supplemented by reference TRBV5-1 and TRBJ1-2, the full variable domain reads KAGVTQTPRYLIKTRGQQVTLSCSPISGHRSVSWYQQTPGQGLQFLFEYFSETQRNKGNFPGRFSGRQFSNSRSEMNVSTLELGDSALYLCASSGRDTALYGYTFGSGTRLTVV.

The chain combines TRBV19 with TRBJ1-1; D is uncertain. CDR1 LNHDA and CDR2 SQIVND come from the germline V gene (reference sequence). The V and J ends lost 7 bases and 1 base respectively, with 16 bases between them. The CDR3 covers 15 residues. DNA for the CDR3: TGTGCCAGTAAGTGGGCAGACGTACGGAACACTGAAGCTTTCTTT. This sequence encodes CASKWADVRNTEAFF.